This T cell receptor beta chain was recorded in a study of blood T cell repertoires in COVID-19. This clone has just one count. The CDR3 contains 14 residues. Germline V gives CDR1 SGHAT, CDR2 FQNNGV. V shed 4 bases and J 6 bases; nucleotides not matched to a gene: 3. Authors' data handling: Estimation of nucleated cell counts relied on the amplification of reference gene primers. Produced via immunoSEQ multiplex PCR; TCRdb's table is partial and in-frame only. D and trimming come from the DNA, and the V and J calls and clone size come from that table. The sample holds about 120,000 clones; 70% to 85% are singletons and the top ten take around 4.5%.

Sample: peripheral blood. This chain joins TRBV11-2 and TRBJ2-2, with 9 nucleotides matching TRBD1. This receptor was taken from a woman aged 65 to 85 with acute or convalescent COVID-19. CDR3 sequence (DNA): TGTGCCAGCAGCTCCCGGACAGGGGCCGGGGAGCTGTTTTTT. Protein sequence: CASSSRTGAGELFF.